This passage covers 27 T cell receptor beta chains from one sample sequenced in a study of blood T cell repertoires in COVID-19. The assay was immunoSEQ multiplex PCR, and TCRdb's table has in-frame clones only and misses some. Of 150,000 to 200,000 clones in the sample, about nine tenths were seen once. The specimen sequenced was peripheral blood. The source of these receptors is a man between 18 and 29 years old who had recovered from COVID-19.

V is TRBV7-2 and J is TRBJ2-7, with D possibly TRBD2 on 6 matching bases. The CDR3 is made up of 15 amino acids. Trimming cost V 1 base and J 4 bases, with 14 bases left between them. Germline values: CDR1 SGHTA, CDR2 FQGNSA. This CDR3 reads CASSLGFSGAYEQYF. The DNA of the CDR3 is TGTGCCAGCAGCTTAGGATTTAGCGGCGCGTACGAGCAGTACTTC.

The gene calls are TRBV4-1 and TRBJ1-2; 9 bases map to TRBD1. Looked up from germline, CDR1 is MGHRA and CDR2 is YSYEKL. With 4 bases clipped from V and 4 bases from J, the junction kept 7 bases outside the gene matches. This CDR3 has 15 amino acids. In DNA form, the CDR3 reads TGCGCCAGCAGCCTTCTGGACAGGGGCGGCTATGGCTACACCTTC. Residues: CASSLLDRGGYGYTF.

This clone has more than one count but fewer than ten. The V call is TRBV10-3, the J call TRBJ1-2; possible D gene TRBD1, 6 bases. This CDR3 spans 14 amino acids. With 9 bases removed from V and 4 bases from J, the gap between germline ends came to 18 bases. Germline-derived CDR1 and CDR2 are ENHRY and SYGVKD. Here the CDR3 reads CAMRGGDAVYGYTF. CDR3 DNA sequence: TGTGCCATGAGAGGGGGGGACGCGGTCTATGGCTACACCTTC.

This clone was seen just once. The CDR3 nucleotides are TGTGCCAGCAGCCCCTCGCCCGGGGCCAAAAACATTCAGTACTTC. Amino acids: CASSPSPGAKNIQYF. V usage is TRBV11-2 and J usage is TRBJ2-4; D gene ambiguous. V was pared by 5 bases and J by 1 base, with 12 bases between. The CDR3 is made up of 15 amino acids. The germline V gene has CDR1 SGHAT and CDR2 FQNNGV.

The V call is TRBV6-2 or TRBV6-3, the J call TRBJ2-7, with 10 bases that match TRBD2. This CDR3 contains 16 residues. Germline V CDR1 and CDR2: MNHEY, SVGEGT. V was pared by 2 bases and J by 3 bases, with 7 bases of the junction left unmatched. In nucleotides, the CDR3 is TGTGCCAGCAGTTACCTCGATTGGACTAGCGGCTACGAGCAGTACTTC. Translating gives CASSYLDWTSGYEQYF.

The CDR3 coding sequence is TGTGCCAGCAGCCCGGGACAGAACTATGGCTACACCTTC. This translates into CASSPGQNYGYTF. The chain joins TRBV7-9 to TRBJ1-2; 7 bases agree with TRBD1. CDR3 size: 13 residues. V shed 5 bases and J 2 bases; nucleotides not matched to a gene: 2. CDR1 is SEHNR, CDR2 FQNEAQ, per germline (reference sequence).

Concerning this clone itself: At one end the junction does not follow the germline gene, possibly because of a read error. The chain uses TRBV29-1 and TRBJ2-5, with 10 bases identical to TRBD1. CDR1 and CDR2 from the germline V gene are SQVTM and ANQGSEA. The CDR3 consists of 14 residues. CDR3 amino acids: CSVEGQGVSETQYF. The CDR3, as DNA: TGCAGCGTGGAAGGACAGGGGGTTTCAGAGACCCAGTACTTC.

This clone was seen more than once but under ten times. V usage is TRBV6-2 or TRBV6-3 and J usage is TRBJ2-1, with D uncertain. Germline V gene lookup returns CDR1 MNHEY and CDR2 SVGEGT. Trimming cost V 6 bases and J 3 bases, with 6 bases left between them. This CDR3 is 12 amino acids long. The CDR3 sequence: CASSRDYNEQFF. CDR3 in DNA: TGTGCCAGCAGCCGAGACTACAATGAGCAGTTCTTC.

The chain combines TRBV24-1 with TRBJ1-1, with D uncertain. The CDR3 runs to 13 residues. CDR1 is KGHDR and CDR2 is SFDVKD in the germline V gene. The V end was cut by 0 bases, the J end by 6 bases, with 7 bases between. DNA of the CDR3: TGTGCCACCAGTGATTTGGCAGGTTCTGAAGCTTTCTTT. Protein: CATSDLAGSEAFF.

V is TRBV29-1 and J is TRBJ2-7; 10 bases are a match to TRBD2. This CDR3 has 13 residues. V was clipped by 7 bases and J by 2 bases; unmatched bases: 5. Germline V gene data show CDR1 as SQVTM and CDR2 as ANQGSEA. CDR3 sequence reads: CSAQREGPYEQYF. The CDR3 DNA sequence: TGCAGCGCCCAGCGGGAGGGCCCCTACGAGCAGTACTTC.

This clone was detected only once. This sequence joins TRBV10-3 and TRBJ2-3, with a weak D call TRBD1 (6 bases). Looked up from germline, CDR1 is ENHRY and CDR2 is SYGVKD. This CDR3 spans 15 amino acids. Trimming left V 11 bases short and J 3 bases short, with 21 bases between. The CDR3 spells CAASWTEIGTDTQYF. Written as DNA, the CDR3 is TGTGCCGCCTCTTGGACAGAGATTGGTACAGATACGCAGTATTTT.

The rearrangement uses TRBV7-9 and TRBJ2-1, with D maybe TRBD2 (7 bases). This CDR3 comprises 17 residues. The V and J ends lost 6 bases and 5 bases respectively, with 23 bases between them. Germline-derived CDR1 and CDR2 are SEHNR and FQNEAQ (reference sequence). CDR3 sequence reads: CASSSGGGGSPDNEQFF. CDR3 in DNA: TGTGCCAGCAGTTCCGGGGGCGGCGGGAGCCCCGACAATGAGCAGTTCTTC.

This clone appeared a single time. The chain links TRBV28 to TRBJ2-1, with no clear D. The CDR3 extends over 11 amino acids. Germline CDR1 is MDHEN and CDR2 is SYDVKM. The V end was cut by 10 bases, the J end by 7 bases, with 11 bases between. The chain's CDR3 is CATQAPNEQFF. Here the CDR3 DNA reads TGTGCCACCCAGGCCCCTAATGAGCAGTTCTTC.

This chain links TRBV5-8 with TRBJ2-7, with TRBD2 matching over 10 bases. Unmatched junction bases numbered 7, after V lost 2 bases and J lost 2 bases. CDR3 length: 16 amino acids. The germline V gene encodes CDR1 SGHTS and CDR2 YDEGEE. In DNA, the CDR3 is TGTGCCAGCAGCTTTTTAGCCGGGACTAGCGCCTACGAGCAGTACTTC. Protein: CASSFLAGTSAYEQYF.

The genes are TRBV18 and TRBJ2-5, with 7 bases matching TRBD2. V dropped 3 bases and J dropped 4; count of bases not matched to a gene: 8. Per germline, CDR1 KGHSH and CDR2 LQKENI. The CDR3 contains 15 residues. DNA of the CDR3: TGTGCCAGCTCACCCCTCGCGGGAGTCGGAGAGACCCAGTACTTC. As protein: CASSPLAGVGETQYF.

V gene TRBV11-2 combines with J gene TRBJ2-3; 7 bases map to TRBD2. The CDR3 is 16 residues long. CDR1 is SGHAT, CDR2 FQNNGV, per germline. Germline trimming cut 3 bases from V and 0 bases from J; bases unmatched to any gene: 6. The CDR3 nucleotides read TGTGCCAGCAGCTTCAGGCGGGGACTAAGCACAGATACGCAGTATTTT. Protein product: CASSFRRGLSTDTQYF.

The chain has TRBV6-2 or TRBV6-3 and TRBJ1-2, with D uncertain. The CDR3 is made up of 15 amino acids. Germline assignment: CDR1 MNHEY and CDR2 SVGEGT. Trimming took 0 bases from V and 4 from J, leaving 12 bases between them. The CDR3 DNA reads TGTGCCAGCAGTTACTCGACTACGGTTGGCTATGGCTACACCTTC. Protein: CASSYSTTVGYGYTF.

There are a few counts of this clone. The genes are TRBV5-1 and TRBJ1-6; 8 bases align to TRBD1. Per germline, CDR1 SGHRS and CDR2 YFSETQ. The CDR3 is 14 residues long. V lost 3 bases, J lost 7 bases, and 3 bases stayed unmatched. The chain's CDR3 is CASSSDRVNSPLHF. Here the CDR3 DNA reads TGCGCCAGCAGCTCGGACAGGGTAAATTCACCCCTCCACTTT.

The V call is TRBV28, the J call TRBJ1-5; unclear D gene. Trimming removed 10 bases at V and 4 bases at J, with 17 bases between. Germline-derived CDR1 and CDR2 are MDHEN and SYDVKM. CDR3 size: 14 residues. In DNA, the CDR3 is TGTGCCACAATAGCAGTTAGGTCAAATCAGCCCCAGCATTTT. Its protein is CATIAVRSNQPQHF. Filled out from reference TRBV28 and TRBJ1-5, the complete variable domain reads DVKVTQSSRYLVKRTGEKVFLECVQDMDHENMFWYRQDPGLGLRLIYFSYDVKMKEKGDIPEGYSVSREKKERFSLILESASTNQTSMYLCATIAVRSNQPQHFGDGTRLSIL.

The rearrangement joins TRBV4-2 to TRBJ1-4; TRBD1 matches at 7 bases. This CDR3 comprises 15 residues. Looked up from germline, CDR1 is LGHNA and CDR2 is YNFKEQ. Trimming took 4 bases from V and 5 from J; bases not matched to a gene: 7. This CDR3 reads CASSLWTGGNEKLFF. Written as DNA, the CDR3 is TGTGCCAGCAGCCTTTGGACAGGAGGGAATGAAAAACTGTTTTTT.

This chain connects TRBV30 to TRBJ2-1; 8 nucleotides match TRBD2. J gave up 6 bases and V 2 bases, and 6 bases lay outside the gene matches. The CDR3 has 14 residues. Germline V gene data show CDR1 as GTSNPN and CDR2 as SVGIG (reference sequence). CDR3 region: CAWSLSGGANEQFF. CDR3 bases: TGTGCCTGGAGTCTTTCGGGAGGGGCCAATGAGCAGTTCTTC.

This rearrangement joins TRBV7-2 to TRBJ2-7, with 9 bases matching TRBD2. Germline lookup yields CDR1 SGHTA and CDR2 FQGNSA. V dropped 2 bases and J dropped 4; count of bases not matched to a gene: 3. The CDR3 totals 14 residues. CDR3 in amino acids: CASSLNSGSYEQYF. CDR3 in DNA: TGTGCCAGCAGCTTAAATAGCGGGAGTTACGAGCAGTACTTC.

CDR3 sequence reads: CASSYPPGAGETGANVLTF. The CDR3 DNA reads as TGTGCCAGCAGTTACCCCCCAGGAGCGGGAGAAACTGGGGCCAACGTCCTGACTTTC. This chain connects TRBV6-2 or TRBV6-3 to TRBJ2-6; 8 positions match TRBD2. The germline gives CDR1 MNHEY, CDR2 SVGEGT. V was pared by 2 bases and J by 2 bases, with 11 bases of the junction left unmatched. The CDR3 sequence is 19 residues long.

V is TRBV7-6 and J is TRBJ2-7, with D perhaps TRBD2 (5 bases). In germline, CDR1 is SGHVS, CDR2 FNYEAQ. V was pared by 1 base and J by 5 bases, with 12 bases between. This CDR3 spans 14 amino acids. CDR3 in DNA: TGTGCCAGCAGCTTAGAAGCAGGAGGAAACGAGCAGTACTTC. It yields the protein CASSLEAGGNEQYF.

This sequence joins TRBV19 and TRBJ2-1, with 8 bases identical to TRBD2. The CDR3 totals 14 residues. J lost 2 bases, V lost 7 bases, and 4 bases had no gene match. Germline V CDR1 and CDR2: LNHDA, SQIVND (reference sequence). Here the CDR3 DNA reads TGTGCCAGTATGACGGGAGGGCCCTACAATGAGCAGTTCTTC. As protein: CASMTGGPYNEQFF.

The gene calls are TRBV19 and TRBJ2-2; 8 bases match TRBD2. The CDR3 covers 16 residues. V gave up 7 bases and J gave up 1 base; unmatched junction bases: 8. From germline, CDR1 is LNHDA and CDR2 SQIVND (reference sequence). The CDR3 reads CASTPGGPMNTGELFF. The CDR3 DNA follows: TGTGCCAGTACCCCGGGAGGGCCTATGAACACCGGGGAGCTGTTTTTT.

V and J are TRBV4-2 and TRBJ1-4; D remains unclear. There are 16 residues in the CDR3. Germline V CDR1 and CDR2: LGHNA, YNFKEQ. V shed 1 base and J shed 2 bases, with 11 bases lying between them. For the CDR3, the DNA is TGTGCCAGCAGCCAAGTGGGAGTTGGGACTAATGAAAAACTGTTTTTT. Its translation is CASSQVGVGTNEKLFF.